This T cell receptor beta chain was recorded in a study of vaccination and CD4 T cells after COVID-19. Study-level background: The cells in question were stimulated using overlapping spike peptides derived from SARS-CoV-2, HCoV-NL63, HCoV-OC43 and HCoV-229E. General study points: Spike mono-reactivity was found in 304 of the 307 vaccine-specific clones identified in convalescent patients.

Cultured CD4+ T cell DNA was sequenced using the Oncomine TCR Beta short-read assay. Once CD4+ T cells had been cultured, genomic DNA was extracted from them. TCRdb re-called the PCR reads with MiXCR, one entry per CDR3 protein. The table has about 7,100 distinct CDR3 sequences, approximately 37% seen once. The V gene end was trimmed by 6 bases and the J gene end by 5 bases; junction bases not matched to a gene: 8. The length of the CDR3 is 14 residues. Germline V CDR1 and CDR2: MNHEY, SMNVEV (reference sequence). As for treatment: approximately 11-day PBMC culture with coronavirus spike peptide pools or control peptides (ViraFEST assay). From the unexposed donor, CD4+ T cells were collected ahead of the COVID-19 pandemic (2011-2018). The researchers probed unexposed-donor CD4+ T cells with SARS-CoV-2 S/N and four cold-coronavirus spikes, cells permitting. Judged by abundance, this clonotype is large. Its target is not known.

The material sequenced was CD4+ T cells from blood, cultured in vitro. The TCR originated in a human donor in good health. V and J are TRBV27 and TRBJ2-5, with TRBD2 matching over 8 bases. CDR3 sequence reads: CASSNLGRAETQYF. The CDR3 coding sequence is TGTGCCAGCAGCAACCTCGGGAGGGCGGAGACCCAGTACTTC.